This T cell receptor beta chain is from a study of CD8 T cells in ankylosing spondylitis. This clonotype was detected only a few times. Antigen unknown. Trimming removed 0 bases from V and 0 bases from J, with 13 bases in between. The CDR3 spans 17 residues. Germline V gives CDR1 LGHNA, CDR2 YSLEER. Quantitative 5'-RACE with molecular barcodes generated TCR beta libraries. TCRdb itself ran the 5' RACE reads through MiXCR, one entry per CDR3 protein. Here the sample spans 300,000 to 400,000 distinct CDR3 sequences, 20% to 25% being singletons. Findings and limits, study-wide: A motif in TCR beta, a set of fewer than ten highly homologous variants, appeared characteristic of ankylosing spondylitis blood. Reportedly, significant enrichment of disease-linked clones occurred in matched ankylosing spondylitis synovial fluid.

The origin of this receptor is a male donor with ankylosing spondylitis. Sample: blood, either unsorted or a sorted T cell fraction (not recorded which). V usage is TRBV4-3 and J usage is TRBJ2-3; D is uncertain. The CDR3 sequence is CASSQESGPWSTDTQYF. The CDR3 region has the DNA TGCGCCAGCAGCCAAGAGTCGGGTCCCTGGAGCACAGATACGCAGTATTTT.